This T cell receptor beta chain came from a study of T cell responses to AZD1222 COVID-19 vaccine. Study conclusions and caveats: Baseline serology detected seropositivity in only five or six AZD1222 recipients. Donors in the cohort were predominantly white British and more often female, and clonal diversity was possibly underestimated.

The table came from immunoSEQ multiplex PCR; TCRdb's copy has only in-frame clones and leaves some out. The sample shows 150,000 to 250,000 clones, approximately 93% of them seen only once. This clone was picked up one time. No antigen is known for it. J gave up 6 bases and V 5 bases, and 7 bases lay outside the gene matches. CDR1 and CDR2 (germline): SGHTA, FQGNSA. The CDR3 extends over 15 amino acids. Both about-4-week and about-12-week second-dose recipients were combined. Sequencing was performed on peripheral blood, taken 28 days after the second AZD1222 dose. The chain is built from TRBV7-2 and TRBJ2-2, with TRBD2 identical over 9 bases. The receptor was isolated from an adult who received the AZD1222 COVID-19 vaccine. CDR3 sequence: CASSTSGRWAGELFF. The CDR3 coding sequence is TGTGCCAGCAGCACCAGCGGGAGGTGGGCCGGGGAGCTGTTTTTT. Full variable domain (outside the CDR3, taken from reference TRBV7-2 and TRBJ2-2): GAGVSQSPSNKVTEKGKDVELRCDPISGHTALYWYRQSLGQGLEFLIYFQGNSAPDKSGLPSDRFSAERTGGSVSTLTIQRTQQEDSAVYLCASSTSGRWAGELFFGEGSRLTVL.